A single sample gave rise to the 5 T cell receptor beta chains below, sequenced in a study of cytomegalovirus exposure and HLA in healthy donors. Amplification used 60 Vbeta primers and 13 Jbeta primers. Libraries were prepared by immunoSEQ multiplex PCR; TCRdb keeps only in-frame clonotypes and omits some of them. The sample lists about 98,000 clones; over 75% were seen once. The sequenced material came from PBMCs. Every receptor here comes from a female donor in good health and CMV-seropositive.

V usage is TRBV6-5 and J usage is TRBJ2-2; D uncertain. V gave up 1 base and J gave up 1 base, with 10 bases separating them. This CDR3 spans 16 amino acids. Germline assignment: CDR1 MNHEY and CDR2 SVGAGI. CDR3: CASSYFPRKNTGELFF. As DNA, the CDR3 is TGTGCCAGCAGTTACTTTCCCAGAAAGAACACCGGGGAGCTGTTTTTT.

V gene TRBV15 combines with J gene TRBJ1-2; 8 bases line up with TRBD1. The CDR3 contains 14 residues. CDR1 and CDR2 from the germline V gene are LNHNV and YYDKDF (reference sequence). Trimming removed 3 bases from V and 8 bases from J; junction bases left unmatched: 8. The CDR3 spells CATSRAAGGSGYTF. As DNA, the CDR3 is TGTGCCACCAGCAGGGCAGCAGGGGGCAGCGGCTACACCTTC. The variable domain in full, completed from reference TRBV15 and TRBJ1-2, reads DAMVIQNPRYQVTQFGKPVTLSCSQTLNHNVMYWYQQKSSQAPKLLFHYYDKDFNNEADTPDNFQSRRPNTSFCFLDIRSPGLGDTAMYLCATSRAAGGSGYTFGSGTRLTVV.

The chain joins TRBV11-3 to TRBJ2-1; the D is unclear. CDR3 size: 12 residues. V was trimmed by 3 bases and J by 10 bases, leaving 10 bases between them. Germline V gene sequence: CDR1 SGHNT, CDR2 YENEEA. The CDR3 region is CASSLSRWEQFF. CDR3 sequence (DNA): TGTGCCAGCAGCTTGTCTCGGTGGGAGCAGTTCTTC.

V is TRBV14 and J is TRBJ2-7; D not resolved. The CDR3 is 12 amino acids. Germline CDR1 reads SGHDN; CDR2 reads FVKESK. Trimming shortened V by 0 bases and J by 8 bases, and 8 bases separated the two germline ends. CDR3 in DNA: TGTGCCAGCAGCCAAGAGGCTTCGAAGCAGTACTTC. Protein: CASSQEASKQYF.

This clone was counted a single time. J is TRBJ2-5 and V is TRBV7-2; 9 positions agree with TRBD2. CDR1 is SGHTA and CDR2 is FQGNSA in the germline V gene. This CDR3 has 13 amino acids. The V segment lost 4 bases and the J segment 5 bases; nucleotides outside the gene matches: 2. The CDR3 here is CASSSGLAETQYF. The CDR3 region has the DNA TGTGCCAGCAGCTCTGGACTAGCGGAGACCCAGTACTTC.